Shown below are 6 T cell receptor beta chains from a single sample sequenced in a study of Graves' ophthalmopathy and Graves' hyperthyroidism. RNA transcripts were the source from which TCR beta CDR3 regions were amplified. Second-round multiplex PCR came after a first-round RT-PCR that employed HTBI primers. From the multiplex PCR reads, TCRdb called clonotypes with MiXCR, one entry per CDR3 protein. Among approximately 700,000 distinct CDR3 sequences listed, around 40% were seen once. The sequencing input was peripheral blood. All receptors derive from an adult man with Graves' ophthalmopathy.

This clonotype has ten or more counts. The genes are TRBV10-3 and TRBJ1-3; D gene ambiguous. Germline V gene data show CDR1 as ENHRY and CDR2 as SYGVKD. V was trimmed by 0 bases and J by 5 bases, leaving 8 bases between them. There are 14 residues in the CDR3. The CDR3: CAISESSGRNTIYF. The DNA of the CDR3 is TGTGCCATCAGTGAGTCGTCAGGAAGAAACACCATATATTTT.

Points on this clonotype: The junction departs from the called germline gene at one end, perhaps through a read error. The J gene is TRBJ1-1, the V gene TRBV7-9, with D hard to call. The CDR3 runs to 11 residues. Germline CDR1 is SEHNR and CDR2 is FQNEAQ (reference sequence). For the CDR3, the DNA is TGTGTCAGCAGCCCTTACACTGAAGCTTTCTTT. Translating it yields CVSSPYTEAFF.

This clonotype was detected ten times or more. The CDR3 reads CASSSRLAGTEQYF. The CDR3 region has the DNA TGTGCCAGCAGCTCACGACTAGCTGGGACCGAGCAGTACTTC. The chain links TRBV7-2 to TRBJ2-7, with 7 positions matching TRBD2. Germline values: CDR1 SGHTA, CDR2 FQGNSA. The CDR3 is made up of 14 amino acids. Trimming removed 4 bases from V and 6 bases from J; junction bases left unmatched: 9.

The table lists this clonotype with a few counts. This chain links TRBV9 with TRBJ1-6, with TRBD1 matching 7 bases. V lost 2 bases to trimming and J lost 4 bases; unmatched junction nucleotides: 3. This CDR3 is 15 amino acids long. Germline CDR1 is SGDLS and CDR2 is YYNGEE. Written as DNA, the CDR3 is TGTGCCAGCAGCGTGACACAGGGGTATAATTCACCCCTCCACTTT. This gives the protein CASSVTQGYNSPLHF.

This chain uses TRBV20-1 with TRBJ2-7; perhaps TRBD2 as D (7 bases). The germline V and J ends were trimmed by 6 bases and 9 bases, with 15 bases remaining between them. Germline values: CDR1 DFQATT, CDR2 SNEGSKA (reference sequence). CDR3 size: 11 residues. DNA of the CDR3: TGCAGTGCCCCTAGGGGGGGAGTGCAGTACTTC. The encoded protein is CSAPRGGVQYF.

This clonotype was seen a few times. The rearrangement uses TRBV6-1 and TRBJ1-1; D remains ambiguous. The germline gives CDR1 MNHNS, CDR2 SASEGT. Between the trimmed V and J ends, which lost 1 base and 1 base, there was a span of 4 bases. The length of the CDR3 is 13 residues. The CDR3 DNA is TGTGCCAGCAGTGAAGACGGGAACACTGAAGCTTTCTTT. It codes for CASSEDGNTEAFF.